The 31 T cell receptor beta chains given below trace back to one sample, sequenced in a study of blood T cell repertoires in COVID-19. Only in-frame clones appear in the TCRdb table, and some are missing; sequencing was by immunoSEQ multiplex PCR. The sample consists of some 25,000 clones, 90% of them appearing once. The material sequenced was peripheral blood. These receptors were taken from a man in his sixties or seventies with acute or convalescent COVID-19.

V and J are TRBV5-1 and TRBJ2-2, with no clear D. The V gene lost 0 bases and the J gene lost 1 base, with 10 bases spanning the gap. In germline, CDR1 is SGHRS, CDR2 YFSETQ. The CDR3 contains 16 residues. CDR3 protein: CASSLAWSGNTGELFF. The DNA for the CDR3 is TGCGCCAGCAGCTTGGCCTGGTCAGGGAACACCGGGGAGCTGTTTTTT.

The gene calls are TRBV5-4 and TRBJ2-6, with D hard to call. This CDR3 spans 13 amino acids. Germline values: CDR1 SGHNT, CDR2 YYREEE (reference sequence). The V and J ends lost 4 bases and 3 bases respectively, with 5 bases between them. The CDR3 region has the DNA TGTGCCAGCAGCATACATGGGGCCAACGTCCTGACTTTC. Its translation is CASSIHGANVLTF.

CDR3 coding DNA: TGTGCCAGCAGGGGGCAGATGACAGATACGCAGTATTTT. Translation gives CASRGQMTDTQYF. This chain connects TRBV6-5 to TRBJ2-3; maybe TRBD1 (5 bases). V lost 6 bases and J 3 bases, leaving 10 bases between the germline ends. The CDR3 contains 13 residues. Germline CDR1 and CDR2: MNHEY and SVGAGI.

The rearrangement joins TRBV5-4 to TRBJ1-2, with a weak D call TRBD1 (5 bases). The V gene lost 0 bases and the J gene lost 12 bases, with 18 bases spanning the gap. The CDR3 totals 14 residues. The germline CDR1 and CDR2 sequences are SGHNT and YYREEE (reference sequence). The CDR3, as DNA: TGTGCCAGCAGCTTGGCCGGTGAGGGGCGGGAGGACACCTTC. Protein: CASSLAGEGREDTF.

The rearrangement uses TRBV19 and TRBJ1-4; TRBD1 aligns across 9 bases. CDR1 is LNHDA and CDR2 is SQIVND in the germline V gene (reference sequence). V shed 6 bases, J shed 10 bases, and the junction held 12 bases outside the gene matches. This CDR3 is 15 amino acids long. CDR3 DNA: TGTGCCAGTAGGTCCACGGGGACAGGGATCGGAAAACTGTTTTTT. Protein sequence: CASRSTGTGIGKLFF.

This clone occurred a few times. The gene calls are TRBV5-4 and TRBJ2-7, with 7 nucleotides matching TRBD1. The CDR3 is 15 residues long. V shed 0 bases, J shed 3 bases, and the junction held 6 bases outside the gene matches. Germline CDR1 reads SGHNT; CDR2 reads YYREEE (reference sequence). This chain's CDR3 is CASSLGGGQDYEQYF. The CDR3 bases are TGTGCCAGCAGCTTGGGAGGCGGACAGGACTACGAGCAGTACTTC.

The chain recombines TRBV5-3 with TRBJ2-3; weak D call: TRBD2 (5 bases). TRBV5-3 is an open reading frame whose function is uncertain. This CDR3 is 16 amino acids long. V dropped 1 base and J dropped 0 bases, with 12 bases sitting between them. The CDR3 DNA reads TGTGCCAGAAGCTTGTTTTGGTGGACTAGCACAGATACGCAGTATTTT. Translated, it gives CARSLFWWTSTDTQYF.

This CDR3 is CASIPGIGFTEAFF. Here the CDR3 DNA reads TGTGCCAGTATACCAGGGATCGGGTTCACTGAAGCTTTCTTT. The chain joins TRBV18 to TRBJ1-1, with D possibly being TRBD1 (5 bases). The CDR3 contains 14 residues. The germline V and J ends were trimmed by 9 bases and 4 bases, with 18 bases remaining between them. Germline V CDR1 and CDR2: KGHSH, LQKENI.

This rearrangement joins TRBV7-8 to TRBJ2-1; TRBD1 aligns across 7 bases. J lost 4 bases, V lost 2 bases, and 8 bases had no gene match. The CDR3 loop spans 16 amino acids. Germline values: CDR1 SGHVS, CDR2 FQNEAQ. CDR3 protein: CASSLREGGRYNEQFF. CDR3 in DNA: TGTGCCAGCAGCTTACGAGAAGGGGGCCGTTACAATGAGCAGTTCTTC.

The CDR3: CASSTSEHTGELFF. The CDR3 DNA is TGTGCCAGCAGCACTAGCGAACACACCGGGGAGCTGTTTTTT. The V gene is TRBV7-3, the J gene TRBJ2-2; 7 bases fit TRBD2. The CDR3 covers 14 residues. Germline trimming cut 5 bases from V and 3 bases from J; bases unmatched to any gene: 3. Germline lookup yields CDR1 SGHTA and CDR2 FQGTGA.

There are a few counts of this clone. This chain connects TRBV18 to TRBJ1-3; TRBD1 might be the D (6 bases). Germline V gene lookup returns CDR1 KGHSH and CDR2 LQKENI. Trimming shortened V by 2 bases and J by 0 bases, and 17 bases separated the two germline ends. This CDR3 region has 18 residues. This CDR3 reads CASSPIYKTGSSGNTIYF. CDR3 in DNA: TGTGCCAGCTCACCAATATACAAGACAGGCTCCTCTGGAAACACCATATATTTT.

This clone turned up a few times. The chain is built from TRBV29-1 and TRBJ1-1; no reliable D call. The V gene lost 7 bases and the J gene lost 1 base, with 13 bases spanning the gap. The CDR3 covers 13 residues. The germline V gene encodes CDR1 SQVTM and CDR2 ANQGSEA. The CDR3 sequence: CSGGRRENTEAFF. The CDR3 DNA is TGCAGCGGCGGTCGGAGGGAGAACACTGAAGCTTTCTTT.

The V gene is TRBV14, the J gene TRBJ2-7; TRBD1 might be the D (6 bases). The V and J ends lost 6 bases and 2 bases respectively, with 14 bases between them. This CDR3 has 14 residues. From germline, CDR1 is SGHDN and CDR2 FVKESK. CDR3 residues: CASREQGGTYEQYF. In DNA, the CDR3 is TGTGCCAGCAGGGAACAGGGTGGCACCTACGAGCAGTACTTC.

The CDR3 DNA follows: TGTGCCAGCAGTTCAGGGTTGACGGGAGCAGATACGCAGTATTTT. Protein sequence: CASSSGLTGADTQYF. The V and J genes are TRBV6-2 or TRBV6-3 and TRBJ2-3; a weak D match, TRBD2 (6 bases). The V end lost 4 bases, the J end lost 4 bases, and 15 bases lay between the germline ends. Germline V lookup: CDR1 MNHEY, CDR2 SVGEGT. This CDR3 contains 15 residues.

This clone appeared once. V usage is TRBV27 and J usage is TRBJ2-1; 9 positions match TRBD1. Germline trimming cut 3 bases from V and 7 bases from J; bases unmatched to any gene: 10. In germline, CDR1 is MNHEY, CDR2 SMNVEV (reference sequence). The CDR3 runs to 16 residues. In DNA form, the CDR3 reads TGTGCCAGCAGTTTGCCCCTGGGGACAGGGCTAAATGAGCAGTTCTTC. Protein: CASSLPLGTGLNEQFF.

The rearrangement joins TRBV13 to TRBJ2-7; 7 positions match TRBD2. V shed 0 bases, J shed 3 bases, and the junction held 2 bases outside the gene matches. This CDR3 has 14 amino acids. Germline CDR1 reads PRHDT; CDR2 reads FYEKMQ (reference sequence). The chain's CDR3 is CASSLGGGIYEQYF. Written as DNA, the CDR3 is TGTGCCAGCAGCTTAGGCGGGGGGATCTACGAGCAGTACTTC. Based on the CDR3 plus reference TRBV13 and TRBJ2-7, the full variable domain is AAGVIQSPRHLIKEKRETATLKCYPIPRHDTVYWYQQGPGQDPQFLISFYEKMQSDKGSIPDRFSAQQFSDYHSELNMSSLELGDSALYFCASSLGGGIYEQYFGPGTRLTVT.

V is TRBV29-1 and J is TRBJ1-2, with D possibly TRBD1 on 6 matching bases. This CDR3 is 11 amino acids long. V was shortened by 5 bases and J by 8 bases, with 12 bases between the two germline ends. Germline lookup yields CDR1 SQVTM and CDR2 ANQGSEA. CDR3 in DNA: TGCAGCGTTTCGGCAGGGGTCGGCTACACCTTC. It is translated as CSVSAGVGYTF.

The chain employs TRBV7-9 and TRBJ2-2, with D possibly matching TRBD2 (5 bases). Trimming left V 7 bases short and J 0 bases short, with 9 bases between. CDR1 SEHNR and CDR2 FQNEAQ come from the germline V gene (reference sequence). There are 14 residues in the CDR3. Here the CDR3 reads CASKRAANTGELFF. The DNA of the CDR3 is TGTGCCAGCAAAAGAGCGGCGAACACCGGGGAGCTGTTTTTT.

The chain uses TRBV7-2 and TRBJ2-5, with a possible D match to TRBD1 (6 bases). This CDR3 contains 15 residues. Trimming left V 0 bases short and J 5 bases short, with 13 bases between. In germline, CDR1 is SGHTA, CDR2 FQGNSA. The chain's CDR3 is CASSLALGAWETQYF. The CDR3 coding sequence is TGTGCCAGCAGCTTAGCCCTGGGGGCTTGGGAGACCCAGTACTTC.

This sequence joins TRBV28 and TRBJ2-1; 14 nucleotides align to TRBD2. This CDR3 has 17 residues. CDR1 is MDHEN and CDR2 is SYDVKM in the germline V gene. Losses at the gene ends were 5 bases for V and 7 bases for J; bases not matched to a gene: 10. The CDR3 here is CASSPTGLAGALNEQFF. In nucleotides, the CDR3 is TGTGCCAGCAGTCCAACGGGACTAGCGGGAGCTTTAAATGAGCAGTTCTTC.

In DNA, the CDR3 is TGTGCCAGCAGCAACAGGGGGAAATCTGGAAACACCATATATTTT. This sequence encodes CASSNRGKSGNTIYF. The chain has TRBV7-9 and TRBJ1-3; 8 bases are shared with TRBD1. The junction had 4 bases not matched to a gene; V was cut back by 5 bases and J by 1 base. This CDR3 is built from 15 residues. Germline V gene data show CDR1 as SEHNR and CDR2 as FQNEAQ (reference sequence).

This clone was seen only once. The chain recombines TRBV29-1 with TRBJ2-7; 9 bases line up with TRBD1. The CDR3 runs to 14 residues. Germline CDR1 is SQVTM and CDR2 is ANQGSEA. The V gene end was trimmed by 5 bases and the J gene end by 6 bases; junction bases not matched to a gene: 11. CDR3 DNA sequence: TGCAGCGTTAGTCCCGGGACAGGGTCTCTCGAGCAGTACTTC. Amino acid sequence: CSVSPGTGSLEQYF.

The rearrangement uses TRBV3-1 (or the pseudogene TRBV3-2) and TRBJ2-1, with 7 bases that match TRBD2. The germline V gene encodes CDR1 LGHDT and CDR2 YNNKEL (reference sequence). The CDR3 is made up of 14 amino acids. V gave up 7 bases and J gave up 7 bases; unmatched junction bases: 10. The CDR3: CASTPRGTGNEQFF. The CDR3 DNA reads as TGTGCCAGCACCCCGCGGGGGACGGGAAATGAGCAGTTCTTC.

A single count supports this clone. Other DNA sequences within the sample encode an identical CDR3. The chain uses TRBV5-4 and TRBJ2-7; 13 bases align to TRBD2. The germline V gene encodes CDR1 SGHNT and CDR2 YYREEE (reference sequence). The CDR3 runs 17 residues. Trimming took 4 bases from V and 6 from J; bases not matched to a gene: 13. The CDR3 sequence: CASSPGTSGTLEGEQYF. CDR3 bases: TGTGCCAGCAGCCCGGGGACTAGCGGGACCTTAGAGGGCGAGCAGTACTTC.

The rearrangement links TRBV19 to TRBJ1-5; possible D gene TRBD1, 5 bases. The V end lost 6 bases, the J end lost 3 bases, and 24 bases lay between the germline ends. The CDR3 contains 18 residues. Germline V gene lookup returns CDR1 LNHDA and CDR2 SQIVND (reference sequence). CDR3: CASSPIQRQPGPNQPQHF. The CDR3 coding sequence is TGTGCCAGTAGCCCTATACAACGACAGCCTGGGCCCAATCAGCCCCAGCATTTT.

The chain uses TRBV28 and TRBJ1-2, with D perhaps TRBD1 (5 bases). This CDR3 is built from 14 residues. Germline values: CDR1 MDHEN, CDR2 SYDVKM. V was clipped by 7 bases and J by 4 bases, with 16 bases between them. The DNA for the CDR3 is TGTGCCAGCACCGAAGGGGATCCACGCTATGGCTACACCTTC. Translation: CASTEGDPRYGYTF.

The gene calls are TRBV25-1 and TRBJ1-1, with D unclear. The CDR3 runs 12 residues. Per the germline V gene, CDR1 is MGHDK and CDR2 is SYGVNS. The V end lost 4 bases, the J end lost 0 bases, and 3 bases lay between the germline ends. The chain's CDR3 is CASSGLNTEAFF. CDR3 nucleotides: TGTGCCAGCAGTGGGCTGAACACTGAAGCTTTCTTT.

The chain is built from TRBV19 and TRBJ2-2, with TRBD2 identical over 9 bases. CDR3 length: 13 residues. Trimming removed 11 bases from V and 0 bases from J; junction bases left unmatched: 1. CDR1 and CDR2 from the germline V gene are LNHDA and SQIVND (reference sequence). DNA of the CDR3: TGTGCCTCTAGCGGGGCGAACACCGGGGAGCTGTTTTTT. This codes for CASSGANTGELFF.

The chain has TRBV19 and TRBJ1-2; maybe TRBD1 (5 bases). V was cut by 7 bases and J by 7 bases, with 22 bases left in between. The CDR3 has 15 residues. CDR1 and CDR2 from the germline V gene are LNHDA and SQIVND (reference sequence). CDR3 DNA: TGTGCCAGTACGAAACGACAGCCCCCACGGAGTGGCTACACCTTC. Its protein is CASTKRQPPRSGYTF.

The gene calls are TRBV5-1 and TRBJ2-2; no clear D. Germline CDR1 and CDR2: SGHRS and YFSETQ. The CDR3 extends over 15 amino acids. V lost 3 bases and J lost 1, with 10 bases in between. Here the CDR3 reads CASSSSTGNTGELFF. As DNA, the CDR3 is TGCGCCAGCAGCTCATCAACCGGGAACACCGGGGAGCTGTTTTTT.

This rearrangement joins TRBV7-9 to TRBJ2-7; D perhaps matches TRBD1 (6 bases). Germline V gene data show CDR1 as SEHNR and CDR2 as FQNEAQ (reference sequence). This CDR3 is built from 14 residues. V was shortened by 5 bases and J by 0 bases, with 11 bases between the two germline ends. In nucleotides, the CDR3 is TGTGCCAGCAGCCAGGACAGAATCTCCTACGAGCAGTACTTC. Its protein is CASSQDRISYEQYF.